This T cell receptor beta chain was recorded in a study of CD8 T cells in ankylosing spondylitis. Germline V gene data show CDR1 as MNHNS and CDR2 as SASEGT. J gave up 9 bases and V 6 bases, and 12 bases lay outside the gene matches. CDR3 length: 15 amino acids. TCRdb reanalysed the 5' RACE reads using MiXCR and keeps one entry per CDR3 protein. In the table there are a few hundred thousand distinct CDR3 sequences, roughly 20% of which are singletons. Sequenced material: blood, either unsorted or a sorted T cell fraction (not recorded which). The clonotype was recovered from a female donor with ankylosing spondylitis or in good health (not recorded which). This sequence joins TRBV6-1 and TRBJ2-1; 9 bases fit TRBD2. The CDR3 reads CASSRLAGMSTEQFF. The CDR3 DNA reads TGTGCCAGCAGCCGCCTAGCGGGAATGAGCACTGAGCAGTTCTTC.